The 31 T cell receptor beta chains below were found in one sample sequenced in a study of cytomegalovirus exposure and HLA in healthy donors. Generated by immunoSEQ multiplex PCR, the TCRdb table keeps only in-frame clones and is missing some. The profile covers about 140,000 clones, with about 94% appearing a single time and around 1.9% taken by the ten largest. The sequenced material came from PBMCs. These receptors were obtained from a man younger than 30 in good health and CMV-seropositive.

J is TRBJ2-5 and V is TRBV7-8; possible D gene TRBD2, 5 bases. Trimming took off 3 bases at V and 4 bases at J, with 15 bases between the two ends. The CDR3 sequence is 15 residues long. The germline V gene has CDR1 SGHVS and CDR2 FQNEAQ. CDR3 loop: CASSFEGGSPETQYF. DNA for the CDR3: TGTGCCAGCAGCTTTGAGGGCGGTAGCCCAGAGACCCAGTACTTC. Based on the CDR3 plus reference TRBV7-8 and TRBJ2-5, the full variable domain is GAGVSQSPRYKVAKRGQDVALRCDPISGHVSLFWYQQALGQGPEFLTYFQNEAQLDKSGLPSDRFFAERPEGSVSTLKIQRTQQEDSAVYLCASSFEGGSPETQYFGPGTRLLVL.

The chain is built from TRBV9 and TRBJ2-2, with a weak D call TRBD2 (6 bases). Germline CDR1 reads SGDLS; CDR2 reads YYNGEE. The CDR3 extends over 17 amino acids. Trimming removed 3 bases at V and 1 base at J, with 16 bases between. The CDR3: CASSEGKKRVNTGELFF. CDR3 bases: TGTGCCAGCAGCGAGGGGAAAAAGCGGGTGAACACCGGGGAGCTGTTTTTT. Using reference TRBV9 and TRBJ2-2 for the parts outside the CDR3, the full variable domain is DSGVTQTPKHLITATGQRVTLRCSPRSGDLSVYWYQQSLDQGLQFLIQYYNGEERAKGNILERFSAQQFPDLHSELNLSSLELGDSALYFCASSEGKKRVNTGELFFGEGSRLTVL.

The chain carries TRBV2 and TRBJ2-1, with D possibly being TRBD2 (6 bases). Per the germline V gene, CDR1 is SNHLY and CDR2 is FYNNEI. CDR3 length equals 13 residues. Trimming cost V 3 bases and J 12 bases, with 15 bases left between them. The CDR3 is CASSDYSSVSQFF. The CDR3 DNA is TGTGCCAGCAGTGATTACTCTAGCGTATCGCAGTTCTTC.

The J gene is TRBJ2-7, the V gene TRBV15, with D possibly TRBD2 on 6 matching bases. Trimming took 4 bases from V and 2 from J, leaving 15 bases between them. Germline CDR1 reads LNHNV; CDR2 reads YYDKDF (reference sequence). CDR3 length: 15 residues. This chain's CDR3 is CATSTIREDAYEQYF. In DNA form, the CDR3 reads TGTGCCACCAGCACCATTAGGGAGGACGCCTACGAGCAGTACTTC. The complete variable domain, with remaining parts taken from reference TRBV15 and TRBJ2-7, reads DAMVIQNPRYQVTQFGKPVTLSCSQTLNHNVMYWYQQKSSQAPKLLFHYYDKDFNNEADTPDNFQSRRPNTSFCFLDIRSPGLGDTAMYLCATSTIREDAYEQYFGPGTRLTVT.

The chain has TRBV5-6 and TRBJ1-1, with unresolved D. This CDR3 has 14 amino acids. V lost 1 base and J lost 4, with 11 bases in between. Germline assignment: CDR1 SGHDT and CDR2 YYEEEE. The CDR3, as DNA: TGTGCCAGCAGCTTGCTTAGCCGGGGCACTGAAGCTTTCTTT. Encoded protein: CASSLLSRGTEAFF.

The CDR3 loop is CASSYSSGTDTQYF. The CDR3 bases are TGTGCCAGCAGTTACTCCTCAGGGACAGATACGCAGTATTTT. The chain employs TRBV6-6 and TRBJ2-3; a weak D match, TRBD1 (5 bases). Germline V gene data show CDR1 as MNHNY and CDR2 as SVGAGI (reference sequence). The germline V and J ends were trimmed by 0 bases and 3 bases, with 7 bases remaining between them. This CDR3 region has 14 residues.

The chain carries TRBV28 and TRBJ1-4; D gene ambiguous. The CDR3 loop spans 13 amino acids. The germline V and J ends were trimmed by 6 bases and 7 bases, with 12 bases remaining between them. Germline-derived CDR1 and CDR2 are MDHEN and SYDVKM. CDR3 in amino acids: CASREWRVEKLFF. As DNA, the CDR3 is TGTGCCAGCAGAGAGTGGCGGGTTGAAAAACTGTTTTTT.

In this sample, this clone turned up once. This specimen includes other DNA sequences encoding the same CDR3. V is TRBV6-5 and J is TRBJ2-7, with 8 positions matching TRBD1. J gave up 5 bases and V 5 bases, and 5 bases lay outside the gene matches. The CDR3 runs 13 residues. Germline CDR1 MNHEY, CDR2 SVGAGI. Here the CDR3 reads CASSRGQGHEQYF. The DNA of the CDR3 is TGTGCCAGCAGTCGAGGACAGGGTCACGAGCAGTACTTC.

This chain's CDR3 is CASSGAWAKLNTEAFF. The CDR3 DNA reads TGTGCCAGCAGTGGGGCTTGGGCCAAGCTGAACACTGAAGCTTTCTTT. The chain is built from TRBV6-1 and TRBJ1-1; D is unclear. The V gene's germline CDR1 is MNHNS and CDR2 SASEGT. CDR3 size: 16 residues. Deletions cut 4 bases from V and 0 bases from J, with 15 bases between.

This chain links TRBV9 with TRBJ1-1; D not resolved. The V end lost 4 bases, the J end lost 4 bases, and 11 bases lay between the germline ends. Germline CDR1 is SGDLS and CDR2 is YYNGEE. The CDR3 is 13 residues long. This chain's CDR3 is CASSSDMGTEAFF. CDR3 in DNA: TGTGCCAGCAGCTCAGACATGGGCACTGAAGCTTTCTTT.

This rearrangement joins TRBV5-6 to TRBJ2-7, with a weak D call TRBD2 (5 bases). Germline assignment: CDR1 SGHDT and CDR2 YYEEEE. The V end lost 0 bases, the J end lost 2 bases, and 12 bases lay between the germline ends. The CDR3 extends over 15 amino acids. CDR3 region: CASSLGASQAYEQYF. In nucleotides, the CDR3 is TGTGCCAGCAGCTTGGGGGCTAGCCAGGCCTACGAGCAGTACTTC.

The chain joins TRBV2 to TRBJ1-3; D not resolved. Germline CDR1 is SNHLY and CDR2 is FYNNEI. V was trimmed by 8 bases and J by 4 bases, leaving 24 bases between them. This CDR3 has 17 amino acids. CDR3 in DNA: TGTGCCAGCTCACCCGTCCGGGGTCCGGGCAAAGGAAACACCATATATTTT. Translating it yields CASSPVRGPGKGNTIYF.

The gene calls are TRBV13 and TRBJ1-2; unclear D gene. The CDR3 covers 15 residues. V was pared by 0 bases and J by 3 bases, with 11 bases between. The V gene's germline CDR1 is PRHDT and CDR2 FYEKMQ (reference sequence). CDR3 residues: CASSLGQRIDYGYTF. The DNA for the CDR3 is TGTGCCAGCAGCTTAGGACAGAGAATCGACTATGGCTACACCTTC.

The chain combines TRBV5-1 with TRBJ2-7; 12 bases align to TRBD2. CDR3 length: 15 residues. Germline V lookup: CDR1 SGHRS, CDR2 YFSETQ. V lost 4 bases and J lost 1; bases outside the gene matches: 3. The CDR3 sequence is CASSVTSGGSYEQYF. The CDR3 DNA reads TGCGCCAGCAGCGTGACTAGCGGGGGTTCCTACGAGCAGTACTTC.

This chain links TRBV4-1 with TRBJ2-3, with 10 bases lining up with TRBD1. There are 15 residues in the CDR3. Germline-derived CDR1 and CDR2 are MGHRA and YSYEKL. Losses at the gene ends were 4 bases for V and 4 bases for J; bases not matched to a gene: 5. This CDR3 reads CASSLWDRGPDTQYF. DNA of the CDR3: TGCGCCAGCAGCCTATGGGACAGGGGCCCAGATACGCAGTATTTT.

CDR3 nucleotide sequence: TGTGCCAGCAGCCTTTATTCTAGCGGGAGGGCCCAATTCTACGAGCAGTACTTC. Its translation is CASSLYSSGRAQFYEQYF. The rearrangement links TRBV5-4 to TRBJ2-7; 12 bases map to TRBD2. This CDR3 comprises 18 residues. Germline assignment: CDR1 SGHNT and CDR2 YYREEE (reference sequence). The ends lost 4 bases at V and 3 bases at J; junction bases unmatched: 14.

This clone has only a few counts. This sample includes further DNA sequences coding for the same CDR3. This chain links TRBV5-1 with TRBJ2-7, with 7 bases identical to TRBD2. From germline, CDR1 is SGHRS and CDR2 YFSETQ. V dropped 2 bases and J dropped 0; count of bases not matched to a gene: 2. The CDR3 consists of 14 residues. Here the CDR3 reads CASSLAGSSYEQYF. For the CDR3, the DNA is TGCGCCAGCAGCTTAGCGGGGAGCTCCTACGAGCAGTACTTC.

The chain carries TRBV2 and TRBJ2-5, with D perhaps assigned TRBD1 or TRBD2 (5 bases each). The CDR3 has 17 amino acids. Trimming shortened V by 10 bases and J by 3 bases, and 27 bases separated the two germline ends. CDR1 and CDR2 (germline): SNHLY, FYNNEI. The CDR3 reads CATRALIPGENKETQYF. DNA of the CDR3: TGTGCCACCAGGGCCCTAATTCCCGGGGAGAATAAAGAGACCCAGTACTTC.

This chain joins TRBV4-2 and TRBJ1-2; the match to TRBD1 covers 7 bases. CDR1 and CDR2 (germline): LGHNA, YNFKEQ. Trimming removed 0 bases from V and 3 bases from J; junction bases left unmatched: 4. The CDR3 totals 15 residues. The CDR3 DNA reads TGTGCCAGCAGCCAAGAGGACAGGTCGGACTATGGCTACACCTTC. Protein: CASSQEDRSDYGYTF.

This rearrangement joins TRBV25-1 to TRBJ1-1, with a possible D match to TRBD1 (6 bases). Trimming took off 4 bases at V and 6 bases at J, with 18 bases between the two ends. Germline CDR1 and CDR2: MGHDK and SYGVNS. This CDR3 spans 15 amino acids. The DNA of the CDR3 is TGTGCCAGCAGTGCACAGACAGGATCAAGGGCTGAAGCTTTCTTT. It is translated as CASSAQTGSRAEAFF.

The chain joins TRBV10-3 to TRBJ2-3; 7 bases are a match to TRBD2. With 4 bases clipped from V and 4 bases from J, the junction kept 11 bases outside the gene matches. The CDR3 runs 16 residues. Looked up from germline, CDR1 is ENHRY and CDR2 is SYGVKD. The CDR3 protein is CAISGVWRGSADTQYF. DNA for the CDR3: TGTGCCATCAGTGGAGTCTGGCGGGGGTCAGCAGATACGCAGTATTTT.

This chain connects TRBV4-1 to TRBJ2-7; D call uncertain. The CDR3 covers 14 residues. With 4 bases removed from V and 2 bases from J, the gap between germline ends came to 12 bases. Per germline, CDR1 MGHRA and CDR2 YSYEKL. CDR3 DNA sequence: TGCGCCAGCAGCCCCAGGCAGCTGCCCTACGAGCAGTACTTC. Amino acids: CASSPRQLPYEQYF.

The rearrangement links TRBV4-1 to TRBJ2-5, with 10 bases aligning to TRBD2. Germline trimming cut 3 bases from V and 2 bases from J; bases unmatched to any gene: 18. This CDR3 contains 20 residues. Looked up from germline, CDR1 is MGHRA and CDR2 is YSYEKL. CDR3 loop: CASSHPTGLAVKGRQETQYF. As DNA, the CDR3 is TGCGCCAGCAGCCACCCCACCGGACTAGCGGTGAAAGGGCGGCAAGAGACCCAGTACTTC.

The chain links TRBV30 to TRBJ2-7; D is ambiguous. Germline values: CDR1 GTSNPN, CDR2 SVGIG (reference sequence). The V end lost 1 base, the J end lost 1 base, and 8 bases lay between the germline ends. This CDR3 is built from 13 residues. The CDR3 spells CAWSGGRSYEQYF. As DNA, the CDR3 is TGTGCCTGGAGTGGTGGGCGATCCTACGAGCAGTACTTC.

This chain links TRBV18 with TRBJ1-2, with 7 bases lining up with TRBD1. Germline assignment: CDR1 KGHSH and CDR2 LQKENI. The CDR3 runs 17 residues. V was clipped by 4 bases and J by 2 bases; unmatched bases: 13. DNA for the CDR3: TGTGCCAGCTCACTGGGGATGACAGGGCGGACCAACTATGGCTACACCTTC. Translating gives CASSLGMTGRTNYGYTF. Filled out from reference TRBV18 and TRBJ1-2, the complete variable domain reads NAGVMQNPRHLVRRRGQEARLRCSPMKGHSHVYWYRQLPEEGLKFMVYLQKENIIDESGMPKERFSAEFPKEGPSILRIQQVVRGDSAAYFCASSLGMTGRTNYGYTFGSGTRLTVV.

The gene calls are TRBV5-1 and TRBJ2-5; possibly TRBD1 for D (5 bases). Trimming took 4 bases from V and 2 from J, leaving 9 bases between them. CDR3 size: 13 residues. The germline V gene has CDR1 SGHRS and CDR2 YFSETQ. The CDR3 reads CASSMAGQETQYF. In nucleotides, the CDR3 is TGCGCCAGCAGCATGGCAGGGCAAGAGACCCAGTACTTC.

DNA of the CDR3: TGTGCCAGCAGCACAGGGGCGAATGAAAAACTGTTTTTT. Encoded protein: CASSTGANEKLFF. The rearrangement links TRBV25-1 to TRBJ1-4, with 7 positions matching TRBD1. CDR3 length: 13 amino acids. J lost 5 bases, V lost 6 bases, and 3 bases had no gene match. Germline lookup yields CDR1 MGHDK and CDR2 SYGVNS.

This clone is a singleton in its sample. This chain joins TRBV29-1 and TRBJ2-1, with 8 bases lining up with TRBD1. Germline V lookup: CDR1 SQVTM, CDR2 ANQGSEA. J gave up 8 bases and V 0 bases, and 9 bases lay outside the gene matches. CDR3 length: 15 residues. The chain's CDR3 is CSVEDSGRGRDEQFF. CDR3 in DNA: TGCAGCGTTGAAGATAGTGGCAGGGGGCGCGATGAGCAGTTCTTC.

The V and J genes are TRBV19 and TRBJ2-1; 9 bases are a match to TRBD2. The CDR3 sequence is 14 residues long. CDR1 LNHDA and CDR2 SQIVND come from the germline V gene (reference sequence). V gave up 5 bases and J gave up 4 bases; unmatched junction bases: 3. The DNA of the CDR3 is TGTGCCAGTAGTCCTAGCGGGGATTACAATGAGCAGTTCTTC. Translated: CASSPSGDYNEQFF. The full variable domain, in which reference TRBV19 and TRBJ2-1 provide the parts outside the CDR3, is DGGITQSPKYLFRKEGQNVTLSCEQNLNHDAMYWYRQDPGQGLRLIYYSQIVNDFQKGDIAEGYSVSREKKESFPLTVTSAQKNPTAFYLCASSPSGDYNEQFFGPGTRLTVL.

This clone was counted once. This chain joins TRBV7-2 and TRBJ2-2; 12 bases align to TRBD2. Losses at the gene ends were 3 bases for V and 6 bases for J; bases not matched to a gene: 2. Germline V gene sequence: CDR1 SGHTA, CDR2 FQGNSA. There are 15 residues in the CDR3. The CDR3 region has the DNA TGTGCCAGCAGCTTTGGGACTAGCGGGCCCGGGGAGCTGTTTTTT. As protein: CASSFGTSGPGELFF.

This rearrangement joins TRBV10-3 to TRBJ2-7; possible D gene TRBD2, 5 bases. The CDR3 is 17 residues long. Germline values: CDR1 ENHRY, CDR2 SYGVKD. V was shortened by 4 bases and J by 2 bases, with 21 bases between the two germline ends. The DNA for the CDR3 is TGTGCCATCAGTGGTTTAGGCGGGCAGAAGGGCACCTACGAGCAGTACTTC. Its protein product is CAISGLGGQKGTYEQYF.